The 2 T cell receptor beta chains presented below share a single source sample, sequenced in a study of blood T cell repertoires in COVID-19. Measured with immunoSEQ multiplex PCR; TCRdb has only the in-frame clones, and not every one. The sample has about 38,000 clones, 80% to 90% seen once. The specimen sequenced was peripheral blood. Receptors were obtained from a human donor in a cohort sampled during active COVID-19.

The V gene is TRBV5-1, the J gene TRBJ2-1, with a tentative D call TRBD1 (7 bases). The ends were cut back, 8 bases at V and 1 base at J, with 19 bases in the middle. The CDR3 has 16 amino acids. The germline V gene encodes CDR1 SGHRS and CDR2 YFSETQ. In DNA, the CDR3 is TGCGCCAGTAGAAAATCGACAGGGAGGTCCTACAATGAGCAGTTCTTC. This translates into CASRKSTGRSYNEQFF.

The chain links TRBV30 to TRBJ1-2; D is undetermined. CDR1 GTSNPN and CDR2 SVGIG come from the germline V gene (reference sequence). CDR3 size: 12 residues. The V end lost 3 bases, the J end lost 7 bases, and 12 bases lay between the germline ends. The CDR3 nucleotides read TGTGCCTGGAGCCTCCAATCAGGTGGCTACACCTTC. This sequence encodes CAWSLQSGGYTF.